This T cell receptor beta chain derives from a study of Graves' ophthalmopathy and Graves' hyperthyroidism. General observations from the study: This model predicted ophthalmopathy progression (sensitivity 70% to 71%, specificity 72.22%).

RNA transcripts yielded amplified TCR beta CDR3 regions. Scientists carried out first-round RT-PCR using HTBI primers and then a second-round multiplex PCR. MiXCR, run by TCRdb on the multiplex PCR reads, gives a single entry per CDR3 protein. The data hold about 480,000 distinct CDR3 sequences, with 14% observed a single time. V lost 4 bases to trimming and J lost 5 bases, with 12 bases between them. This CDR3 comprises 15 residues. CDR1 and CDR2 (germline): MNHEY, SVGAGI. Moderately to severely active ophthalmopathy under 3 months, CAS at least 3, NOSPECS at least 4. Excluded: other autoimmune disease, uncontrolled infection, pregnancy or lactation. This clonotype was recorded at least ten times. No antigen is known for it.

The chain uses TRBV6-5 and TRBJ1-6, with D maybe TRBD1 (6 bases). The receptor comes from a woman aged 25 to 45 with Graves' ophthalmopathy. The sample was blood. Here the CDR3 reads CASSFRGVDNSPLHF. The CDR3 DNA follows: TGTGCCAGCAGTTTCAGGGGAGTGGATAATTCACCCCTCCACTTT.